The 11 T cell receptor beta chains below all came from one sample that was sequenced in a study of CD4 T cells in relation to SARS-CoV-2 and coronaviruses. The table came from immunoSEQ multiplex PCR; TCRdb's copy has only in-frame clones and leaves some out. The table has approximately 70,000 clones, more than 85% seen once. The unexposed donors gave CD4+ T cells in 2011-2018, prior to COVID-19. The sequenced material came from naive CD4+ T cells from PBMCs. This sample's subset: naive CD4+ T cells isolated by negative enrichment. Receptors originate from a human donor in good health.

The V and J genes are TRBV6-1 and TRBJ2-1; 8 nucleotides align to TRBD1. The junction had 7 bases not matched to a gene; V was cut back by 2 bases and J by 7 bases. Germline lookup yields CDR1 MNHNS and CDR2 SASEGT. CDR3 length: 15 residues. CDR3 DNA sequence: TGTGCCAGCAGTGAATCCCGGACAGGGAGGAATGAGCAGTTCTTC. Translated, it gives CASSESRTGRNEQFF.

V is TRBV12-5 and J is TRBJ1-2; TRBD1 aligns across 8 bases. With V trimmed by 8 bases and J by 4 bases, 12 bases remained unmatched. The length of the CDR3 is 15 residues. In germline, CDR1 is LGHNT, CDR2 FRNRAP. The DNA for the CDR3 is TGTGCTAGTCAACCCGGGACAGGAGCCTCCTATGGCTACACCTTC. It translates to CASQPGTGASYGYTF.

By share of the sample, this clone is medium-sized (0.01 to 0.1%). This chain uses TRBV5-4 with TRBJ2-1; perhaps TRBD2 as D (7 bases). CDR3 size: 18 residues. With 4 bases removed from V and 7 bases from J, the gap between germline ends came to 27 bases. In germline, CDR1 is SGHNT, CDR2 YYREEE (reference sequence). CDR3: CASSLRLGAGAVWNEQFF. The CDR3 coding sequence is TGTGCCAGCAGCCTAAGGCTGGGGGCGGGAGCTGTTTGGAATGAGCAGTTCTTC.

This chain connects TRBV7-3 to TRBJ2-3; no clear D gene. This CDR3 has 14 residues. V was shortened by 4 bases and J by 4 bases, with 12 bases between the two germline ends. The germline V gene has CDR1 SGHTA and CDR2 FQGTGA. This CDR3 reads CASSSQSIPDTQYF. DNA of the CDR3: TGTGCCAGCAGCTCCCAGAGTATCCCAGATACGCAGTATTTT. The full variable domain, its missing parts supplied by reference TRBV7-3 and TRBJ2-3, is GAGVSQTPSNKVTEKGKYVELRCDPISGHTALYWYRQSLGQGPEFLIYFQGTGAADDSGLPNDRFFAVRPEGSVSTLKIQRTERGDSAVYLCASSSQSIPDTQYFGPGTRLTVL.

The rearrangement joins TRBV30 to TRBJ2-5; 11 nucleotides agree with TRBD2. V shed 1 base, J shed 3 bases, and the junction held 7 bases outside the gene matches. The germline CDR1 and CDR2 sequences are GTSNPN and SVGIG (reference sequence). CDR3 length: 16 residues. DNA for the CDR3: TGTGCCTGGAGTGAGCAGGTAGCGGGGGGGAAAGAGACCCAGTACTTC. Translation gives CAWSEQVAGGKETQYF. Together with reference TRBV30 and TRBJ2-5, the CDR3 gives the full variable domain: SQTIHQWPATLVQPVGSPLSLECTVEGTSNPNLYWYRQAAGRGLQLLFYSVGIGQISSEVPQNLSASRPQDRQFILSSKKLLLSDSGFYLCAWSEQVAGGKETQYFGPGTRLLVL.

The chain carries TRBV30 and TRBJ1-2; possibly TRBD1 for D (6 bases). Germline loops: CDR1 GTSNPN, CDR2 SVGIG (reference sequence). The ends were cut back, 8 bases at V and 3 bases at J, with 22 bases in the middle. This CDR3 has 15 amino acids. The CDR3 nucleotides read TGTGCCGCCTATCGGGGCGGGGGCAATGACTATGGCTACACCTTC. It translates to CAAYRGGGNDYGYTF.

The chain couples TRBV3-1 (or the pseudogene TRBV3-2) to TRBJ1-2; D possibly corresponds to TRBD1 (5 bases). Germline V gives CDR1 LGHDT, CDR2 YNNKEL (reference sequence). The CDR3 covers 13 residues. The germline V and J ends were trimmed by 4 bases and 8 bases, with 14 bases remaining between them. The CDR3 sequence is CASSPQGPLGYTF. In DNA form, the CDR3 reads TGTGCCAGCAGCCCGCAGGGTCCCCTAGGCTACACCTTC.

The chain couples TRBV10-3 to TRBJ2-7, with TRBD2 matching over 9 bases. The CDR3 length is 16 residues. Germline values: CDR1 ENHRY, CDR2 SYGVKD. With V trimmed by 3 bases and J by 5 bases, 11 bases remained unmatched. The CDR3 sequence is CAISEGREGQKDEQYF. In DNA, the CDR3 is TGTGCCATCAGTGAAGGGCGGGAGGGCCAAAAGGACGAGCAGTACTTC.

The CDR3 DNA sequence: TGTGCCAGCAGCCGGGCGGGAGAGGACGAGCAGTACTTC. Its translation: CASSRAGEDEQYF. The genes are TRBV3-1 (or the pseudogene TRBV3-2) and TRBJ2-7; the match to TRBD2 covers 7 bases. Germline-derived CDR1 and CDR2 are LGHDT and YNNKEL (reference sequence). V lost 4 bases and J lost 5; bases outside the gene matches: 5. CDR3 size: 13 residues.

The CDR3 protein is CASSGGQGTYNSPLHF. CDR3 DNA: TGTGCCAGCAGCGGGGGACAGGGGACCTATAATTCACCCCTCCACTTT. The genes are TRBV9 and TRBJ1-6, with 10 bases matching TRBD1. CDR1 and CDR2 (germline): SGDLS, YYNGEE. V gave up 3 bases and J gave up 2 bases; unmatched junction bases: 2. This CDR3 is 16 amino acids long.

This clone was recorded only once. V gene TRBV15 combines with J gene TRBJ2-1; D is undetermined. The germline gives CDR1 LNHNV, CDR2 YYDKDF (reference sequence). The length of the CDR3 is 12 residues. Trimming pared 3 bases from V and 13 bases from J, leaving 13 bases between. The CDR3 sequence: CATSRSQTLQFF. In DNA form, the CDR3 reads TGTGCCACCAGCAGGTCGCAAACCCTTCAGTTCTTC. Variable domain in full (rest from reference TRBV15 and TRBJ2-1): DAMVIQNPRYQVTQFGKPVTLSCSQTLNHNVMYWYQQKSSQAPKLLFHYYDKDFNNEADTPDNFQSRRPNTSFCFLDIRSPGLGDTAMYLCATSRSQTLQFFGPGTRLTVL.